This T cell receptor beta chain was identified in a study of CD8+ T cells in alopecia areata. Study-level background: Administration of oral tofacitinib to treated patients was at 5 to 10 mg twice daily. People stayed on tofacitinib for 6 to 18 months, then stopped the drug for 6 months.

V lost 0 bases and J 3 bases, leaving 6 bases between the germline ends. CDR1 and CDR2 from the germline V gene are GTSNPN and SVGIG (reference sequence). The CDR3 covers 12 residues. Study-wide results and limits: Sequencing of scalp samples also captures resident alphabeta T cells of normal skin. Higher clonality than in normal scalp was seen in lesional scalp, especially alopecia totalis/universalis.

Concerning this clone itself: Its antigen is undetermined.

As the sequencing template, cDNA was produced by extracting RNA and reverse transcribing it. Assay: immunoSEQ multiplex PCR; the TCRdb copy retains only in-frame clones and omits some. The profile shows over 200,000 clones, 50% to 60% of them singletons. This clonotype was obtained from a human donor with alopecia areata. V is TRBV30 and J is TRBJ2-7, with D uncertain. This specimen consisted of CD4+ T cells sorted from blood, obtained at week 0. This CDR3 reads CAWSVKGYEQYF. The CDR3 DNA sequence: TGTGCCTGGAGTGTAAAGGGCTACGAGCAGTACTTC.